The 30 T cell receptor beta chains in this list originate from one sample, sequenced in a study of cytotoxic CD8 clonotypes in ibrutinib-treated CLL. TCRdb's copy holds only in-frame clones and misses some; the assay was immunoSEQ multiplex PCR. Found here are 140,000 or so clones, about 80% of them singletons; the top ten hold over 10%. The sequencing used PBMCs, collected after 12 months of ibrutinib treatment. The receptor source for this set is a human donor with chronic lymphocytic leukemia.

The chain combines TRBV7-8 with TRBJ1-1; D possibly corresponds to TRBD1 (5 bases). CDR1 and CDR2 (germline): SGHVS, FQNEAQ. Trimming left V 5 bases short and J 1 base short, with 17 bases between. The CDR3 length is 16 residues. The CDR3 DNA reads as TGTGCCAGCAGCGCACAGGAGAGAGCAACGAACACTGAAGCTTTCTTT. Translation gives CASSAQERATNTEAFF.

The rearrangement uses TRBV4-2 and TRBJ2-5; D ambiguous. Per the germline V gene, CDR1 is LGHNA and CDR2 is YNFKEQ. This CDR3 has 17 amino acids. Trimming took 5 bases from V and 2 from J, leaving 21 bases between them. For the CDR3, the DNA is TGTGCCAGCAGCTCCTTAAGGTCCGGGCTAGGACAAGAGACCCAGTACTTC. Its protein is CASSSLRSGLGQETQYF.

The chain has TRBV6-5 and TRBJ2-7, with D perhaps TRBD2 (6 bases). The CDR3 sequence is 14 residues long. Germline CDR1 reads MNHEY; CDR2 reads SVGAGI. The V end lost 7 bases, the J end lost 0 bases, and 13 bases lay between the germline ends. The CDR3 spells CASKMEGSSYEQYF. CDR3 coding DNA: TGTGCCAGCAAAATGGAGGGGAGCTCCTACGAGCAGTACTTC.

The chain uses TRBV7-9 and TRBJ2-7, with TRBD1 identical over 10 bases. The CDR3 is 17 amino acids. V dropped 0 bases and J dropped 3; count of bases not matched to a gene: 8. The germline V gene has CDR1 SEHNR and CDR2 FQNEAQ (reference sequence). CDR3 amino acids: CASSLAPWRTGGYEQYF. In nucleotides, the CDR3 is TGTGCCAGCAGCTTAGCGCCTTGGAGGACAGGGGGCTACGAGCAGTACTTC.

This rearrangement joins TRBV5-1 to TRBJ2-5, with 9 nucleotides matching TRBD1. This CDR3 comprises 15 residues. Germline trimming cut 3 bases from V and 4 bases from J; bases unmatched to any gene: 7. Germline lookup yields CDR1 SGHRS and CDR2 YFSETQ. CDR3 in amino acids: CASSYGTGSRETQYF. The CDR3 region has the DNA TGCGCCAGCAGCTACGGGACAGGGTCTCGAGAGACCCAGTACTTC.

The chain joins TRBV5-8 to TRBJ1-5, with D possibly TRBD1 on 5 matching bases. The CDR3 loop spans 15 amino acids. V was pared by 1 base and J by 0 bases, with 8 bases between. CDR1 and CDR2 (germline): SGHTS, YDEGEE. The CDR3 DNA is TGTGCCAGCAGCTTGCGGGGGGATAGCAATCAGCCCCAGCATTTT. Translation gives CASSLRGDSNQPQHF.

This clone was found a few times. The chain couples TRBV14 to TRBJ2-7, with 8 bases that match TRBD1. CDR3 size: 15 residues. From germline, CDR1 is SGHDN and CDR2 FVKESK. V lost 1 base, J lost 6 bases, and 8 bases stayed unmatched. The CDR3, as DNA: TGTGCCAGCAGCCAAGGGACAGGGCCGGGGGCCGAGCAGTACTTC. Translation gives CASSQGTGPGAEQYF.

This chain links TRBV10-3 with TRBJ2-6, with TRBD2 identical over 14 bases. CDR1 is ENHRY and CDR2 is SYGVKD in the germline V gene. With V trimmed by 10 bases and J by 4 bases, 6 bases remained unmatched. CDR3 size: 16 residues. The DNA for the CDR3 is TGTGCCACCTCGGGACTAGCGGGAGCCGGGGCCAACGTCCTGACTTTC. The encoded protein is CATSGLAGAGANVLTF.

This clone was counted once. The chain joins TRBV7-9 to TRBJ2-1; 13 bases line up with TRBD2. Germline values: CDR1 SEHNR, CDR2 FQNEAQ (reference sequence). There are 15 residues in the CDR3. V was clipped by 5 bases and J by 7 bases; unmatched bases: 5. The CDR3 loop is CASSHGLAGVNEQFF. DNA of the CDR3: TGTGCCAGCAGCCACGGACTAGCGGGAGTAAATGAGCAGTTCTTC.

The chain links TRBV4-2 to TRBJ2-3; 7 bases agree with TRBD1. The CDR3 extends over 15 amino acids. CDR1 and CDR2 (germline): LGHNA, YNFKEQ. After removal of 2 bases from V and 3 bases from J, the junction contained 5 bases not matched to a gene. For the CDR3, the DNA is TGTGCCAGCAGCCAAAGGGGGCGCGAGACAGATACGCAGTATTTT. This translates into CASSQRGRETDTQYF.

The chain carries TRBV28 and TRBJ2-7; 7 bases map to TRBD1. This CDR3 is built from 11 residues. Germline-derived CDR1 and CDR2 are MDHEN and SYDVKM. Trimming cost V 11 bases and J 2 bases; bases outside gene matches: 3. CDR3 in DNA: TGTGCCTGGGGGACAGCCTACGAGCAGTACTTC. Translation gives CAWGTAYEQYF.

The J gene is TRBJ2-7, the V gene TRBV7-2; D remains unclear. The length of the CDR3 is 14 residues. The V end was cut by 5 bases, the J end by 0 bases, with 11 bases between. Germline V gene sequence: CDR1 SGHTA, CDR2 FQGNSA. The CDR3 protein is CASSPGWRSYEQYF. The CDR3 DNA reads TGTGCCAGCAGCCCCGGGTGGCGCTCCTACGAGCAGTACTTC.

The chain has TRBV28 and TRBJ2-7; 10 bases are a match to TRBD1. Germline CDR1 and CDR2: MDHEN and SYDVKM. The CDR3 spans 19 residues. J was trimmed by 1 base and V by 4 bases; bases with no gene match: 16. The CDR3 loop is CASSYGTGDVGLVSYEQYF. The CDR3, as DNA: TGTGCCAGCAGTTACGGGACAGGGGACGTGGGACTAGTTTCCTACGAGCAGTACTTC.

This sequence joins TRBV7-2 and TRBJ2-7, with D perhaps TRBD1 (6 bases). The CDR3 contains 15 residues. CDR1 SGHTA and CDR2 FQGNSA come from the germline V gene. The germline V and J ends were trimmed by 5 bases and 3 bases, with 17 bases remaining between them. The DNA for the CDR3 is TGTGCCAGCAGCCGCCAGGGAGCAGGGGACTACGAGCAGTACTTC. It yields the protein CASSRQGAGDYEQYF.

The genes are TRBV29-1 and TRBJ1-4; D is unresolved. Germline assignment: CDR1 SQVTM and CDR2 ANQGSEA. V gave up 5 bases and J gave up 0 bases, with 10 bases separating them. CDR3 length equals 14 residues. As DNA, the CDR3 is TGCAGCGTTTATGGGGATGCAACTAATGAAAAACTGTTTTTT. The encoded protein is CSVYGDATNEKLFF.

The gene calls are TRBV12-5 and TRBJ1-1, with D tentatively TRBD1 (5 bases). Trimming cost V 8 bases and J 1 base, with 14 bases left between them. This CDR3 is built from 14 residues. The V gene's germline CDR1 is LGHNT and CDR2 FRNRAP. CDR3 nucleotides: TGTGCTAGTCGCCAGGGTCTGAAGAACACTGAAGCTTTCTTT. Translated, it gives CASRQGLKNTEAFF.

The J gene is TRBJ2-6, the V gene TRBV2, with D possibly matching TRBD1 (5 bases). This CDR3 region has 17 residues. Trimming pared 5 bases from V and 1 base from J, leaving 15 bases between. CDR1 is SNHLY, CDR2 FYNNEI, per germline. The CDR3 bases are TGTGCCAGCAGTTCCCGACGTCAGGGTTCTGGGGCCAACGTCCTGACTTTC. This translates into CASSSRRQGSGANVLTF.

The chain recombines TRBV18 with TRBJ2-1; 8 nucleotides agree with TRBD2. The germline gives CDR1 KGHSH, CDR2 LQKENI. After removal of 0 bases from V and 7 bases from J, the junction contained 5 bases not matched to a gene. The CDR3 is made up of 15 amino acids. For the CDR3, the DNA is TGTGCCAGCTCACCACCGGGACTAGGCGAGAATGAGCAGTTCTTC. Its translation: CASSPPGLGENEQFF.

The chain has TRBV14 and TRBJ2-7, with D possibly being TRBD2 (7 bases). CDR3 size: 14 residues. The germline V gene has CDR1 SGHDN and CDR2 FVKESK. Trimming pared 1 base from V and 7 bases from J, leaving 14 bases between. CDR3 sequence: CASSQVGGRREQYF. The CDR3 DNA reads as TGTGCCAGCAGCCAAGTGGGGGGGCGGCGGGAGCAGTACTTC.

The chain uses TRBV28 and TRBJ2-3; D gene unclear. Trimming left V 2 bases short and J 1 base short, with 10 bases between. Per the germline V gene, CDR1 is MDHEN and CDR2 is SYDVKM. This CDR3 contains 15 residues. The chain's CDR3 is CASSLVIGGTDTQYF. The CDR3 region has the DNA TGTGCCAGCAGTTTAGTAATAGGAGGCACAGATACGCAGTATTTT.

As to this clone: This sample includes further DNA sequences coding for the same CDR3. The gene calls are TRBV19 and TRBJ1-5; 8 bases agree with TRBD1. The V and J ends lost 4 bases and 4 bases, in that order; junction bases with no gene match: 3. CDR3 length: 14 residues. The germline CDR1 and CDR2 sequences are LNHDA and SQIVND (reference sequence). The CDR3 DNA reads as TGTGCCAGTAGTACCACAGGGGGAAATCAGCCCCAGCATTTT. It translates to CASSTTGGNQPQHF.

CDR3 nucleotide sequence: TGTGCCAGCAGCCGCCCCCCCACTGAAGCTTTCTTT. This codes for CASSRPPTEAFF. The chain couples TRBV6-5 to TRBJ1-1; D gene uncertain. Per the germline V gene, CDR1 is MNHEY and CDR2 is SVGAGI. The CDR3 runs to 12 residues. Trimming removed 6 bases from V and 4 bases from J, with 9 bases in between.

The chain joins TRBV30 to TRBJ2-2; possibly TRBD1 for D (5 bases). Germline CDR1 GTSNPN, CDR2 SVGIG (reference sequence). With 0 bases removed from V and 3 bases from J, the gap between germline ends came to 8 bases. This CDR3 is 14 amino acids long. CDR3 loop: CAWSVLRDTGELFF. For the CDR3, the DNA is TGTGCCTGGAGTGTACTCAGGGACACCGGGGAGCTGTTTTTT.

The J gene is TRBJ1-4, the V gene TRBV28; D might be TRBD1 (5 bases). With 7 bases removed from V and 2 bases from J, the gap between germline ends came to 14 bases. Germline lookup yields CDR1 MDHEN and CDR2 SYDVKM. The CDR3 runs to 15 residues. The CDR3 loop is CASTQSRGTNEKLFF. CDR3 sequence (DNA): TGTGCCAGCACTCAATCTCGGGGGACTAATGAAAAACTGTTTTTT.

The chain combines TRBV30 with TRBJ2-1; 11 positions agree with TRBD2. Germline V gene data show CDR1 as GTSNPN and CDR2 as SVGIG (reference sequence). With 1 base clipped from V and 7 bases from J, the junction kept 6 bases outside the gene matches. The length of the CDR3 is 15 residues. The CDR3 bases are TGTGCCTGGAGTGAGGGACTAGCGGCCGGGAATGAGCAGTTCTTC. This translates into CAWSEGLAAGNEQFF. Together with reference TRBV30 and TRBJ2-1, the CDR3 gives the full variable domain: SQTIHQWPATLVQPVGSPLSLECTVEGTSNPNLYWYRQAAGRGLQLLFYSVGIGQISSEVPQNLSASRPQDRQFILSSKKLLLSDSGFYLCAWSEGLAAGNEQFFGPGTRLTVL.

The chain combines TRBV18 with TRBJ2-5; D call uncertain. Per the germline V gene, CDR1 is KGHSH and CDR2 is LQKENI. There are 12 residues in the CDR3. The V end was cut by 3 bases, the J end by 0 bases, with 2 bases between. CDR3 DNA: TGTGCCAGCTCACCGTACCAAGAGACCCAGTACTTC. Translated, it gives CASSPYQETQYF.

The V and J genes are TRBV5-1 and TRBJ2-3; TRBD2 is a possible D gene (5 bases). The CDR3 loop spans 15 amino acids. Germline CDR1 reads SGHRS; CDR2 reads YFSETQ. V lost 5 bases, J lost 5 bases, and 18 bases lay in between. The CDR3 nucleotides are TGCGCCAGCAGTCGAGGGAGTGCCGTGGGAGATACGCAGTATTTT. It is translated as CASSRGSAVGDTQYF.

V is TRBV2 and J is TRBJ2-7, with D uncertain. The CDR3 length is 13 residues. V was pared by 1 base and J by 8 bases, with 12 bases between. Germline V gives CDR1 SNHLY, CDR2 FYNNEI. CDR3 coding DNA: TGTGCCAGCAGTGAAGTTTCCCACGGTCAGCAGTACTTC. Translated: CASSEVSHGQQYF.

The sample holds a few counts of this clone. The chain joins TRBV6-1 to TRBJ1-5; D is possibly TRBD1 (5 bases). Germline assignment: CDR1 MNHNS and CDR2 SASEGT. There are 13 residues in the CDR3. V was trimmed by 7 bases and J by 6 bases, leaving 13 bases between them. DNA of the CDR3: TGTGCCAGCACCGGAGAGGGGATTCAGCCCCAGCATTTT. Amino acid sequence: CASTGEGIQPQHF.

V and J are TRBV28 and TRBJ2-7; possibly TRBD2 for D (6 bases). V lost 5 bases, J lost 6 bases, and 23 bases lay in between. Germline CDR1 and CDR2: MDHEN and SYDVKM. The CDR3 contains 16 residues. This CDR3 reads CASSGTDLAPLREQYF. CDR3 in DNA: TGTGCCAGCAGTGGTACGGACCTAGCGCCCCTCCGCGAGCAGTACTTC.